This T cell receptor beta chain appears in the sequencing data of a study of blood T cells in healthy people across ages. The authors drew around 11 milliliters of peripheral blood from each donor. A sample-barcoded 5' primer and a J-beta primer mix were used in a second PCR of roughly 7 to 11 cycles. Each cDNA molecule carried a tag from a template-switch adaptor that contained 12 random nucleotides. Via MiXCR, TCRdb re-called the 5' RACE reads, giving one row per CDR3 protein. The sample lists approximately 800,000 distinct CDR3 sequences, 45% to 70% seen once, with roughly 25% in the top ten. The CDR3 length is 13 residues. V was clipped by 7 bases and J by 7 bases, with 17 bases between them. Looked up from germline, CDR1 is ENHRY and CDR2 is SYGVKD. For this clonotype: Its target is not known.

General study points: Long-lived and aged donors differed, with more naive CD4+ cells and higher diversity in the long-lived.

Sequencing was carried out using blood. V is TRBV10-3 and J is TRBJ2-7, with D perhaps matching TRBD1 (5 bases). This clonotype was obtained from a man aged 35-49 years in good health. The CDR3 region has the DNA TGTGCCATCACCGACACAGGATCTCTAGAGCAGTACTTC. Translation gives CAITDTGSLEQYF.